The text below deals with one TCR beta chain. The antigen this receptor binds is unknown. No much larger clone is present one base from it, and per-base qualities are unavailable. The immunoSEQ Assay, a bias-controlled multiplex PCR, was used to amplify TCRbeta CDR3 regions from genomic DNA. As for the original processing: The number of nucleated cells in each sample was estimated from the amplification of reference gene primers within the assay. Sequence reads were collapsed and filtered to measure the absolute abundance of every unique TCRbeta CDR3 rearrangement. For each sample, productive Simpson clonality was calculated as the square root of Simpson's diversity index over productive rearrangements. This is the immuneACCESS table as TCRdb keeps it, with only in-frame sequences that have V and J called. A part of the clones is gone; compared with another copy, unresolved V genes explain less than half, and the rest is unexplained. The V and J calls and clone size come from that table; D and trimming were worked out from the DNA. The sample profile shows approximately 180,000 clones; approximately 84% of them were found once. Jointly, the top ten make up 0.95% to 1.5% of the sample.

Enrolling through a virtual design, the prospective study's participants ranged in age from roughly 18 to 89 years and lived across about two dozen United States geographic areas. In the prospective study, participants were assigned to cohorts based on the clinical history participants reported in a screening survey and a study questionnaire. Mobile phlebotomists in the prospective study collected whole blood, serum and a nasopharyngeal or oropharyngeal swab from every participant. Prospective study participants could optionally give additional blood draws and questionnaires over a roughly two-month period. Before DNA extraction, blood samples from the prospective study were shipped at room temperature or frozen. This entry belongs to a study of blood T cell repertoires in COVID-19 (TCRdb year 2020). Study-level background: Samples covering the acute and convalescent phases of COVID-19 were provided by collaborators in the United States, Italy and Spain. The material from the prospective study consisted of cDNA or gDNA derived from T cells, B-cell-depleted T cells, or PBMCs. Deeply sampled blood TCRbeta repertoires from subjects exposed to, actively infected with, or recovered from COVID-19 were included in the dataset. The repertoires were released in a freely available public database meant as a resource for research on the immune response to SARS-CoV-2. The samples were drawn from the first 160 participants of the ongoing ImmuneRACE study and from 950 to 1,500 subjects provided by 6 global collaborators. A de-identified subject ID, COVID-19 status, age in years and sex were almost always included in the sample metadata. Where HLA class I and class II types were available, the types were taken from metadata supplied by the sample provider, not from assay-based typing. Broad study findings and their caveats: The amount of clinical and demographic metadata varied by source and participant and was provided uncurated.

CDR1 and CDR2, looked up from the germline V gene, are SGHRS and YFSETQ. The CDR3 starts with the cysteine, ends with the phenylalanine, and has 14 residues. The entry retains the CDR3 DNA only, 42 bases that are in frame from base 1. A distance of 12 bases separates the germline ends of V and J, which lose 4 bases and 2 bases respectively. Sequencing used PBMCs or T cells enriched from blood (not recorded which). The chain links TRBV5-1 with TRBJ1-2, and TRBD1 may be the D gene, going by 6 matching bases. The TCR originated in a human donor with acute COVID-19. The donor label of this sample is uncertain. The CDR3 protein: CASSLNTGNYGYTF. The DNA is as follows: TGCGCCAGCAGCCTAAATACAGGGAACTATGGCTACACCTTC.